The 27 T cell receptor beta chains below were found in one sample sequenced in a study of cytomegalovirus exposure and HLA in healthy donors. 60 Vbeta and 13 Jbeta primers were used in PCR. This table comes from immunoSEQ multiplex PCR, and its TCRdb copy is limited to in-frame clones, with some not included. This table has about 210,000 clones, approximately 90% appearing once. Material for sequencing was PBMCs. These receptors were obtained from a boy aged 2 to 9 in good health and CMV-seronegative.

The count of this clone is one. CDR3 DNA: TGTGCCAGCAGCGTAGGAGACAGGGGTACGGACACTGAAGCTTTCTTT. Protein product: CASSVGDRGTDTEAFF. V gene TRBV9 combines with J gene TRBJ1-1; 8 bases line up with TRBD1. Trimming at V came to 0 bases and at J to 3 bases, leaving 7 bases not matched to a gene. This CDR3 has 16 amino acids. Germline V gene lookup returns CDR1 SGDLS and CDR2 YYNGEE.

J is TRBJ2-7 and V is TRBV21-1; the table's D call of TRBD1 was not tested on the DNA. TRBV21-1 represents a pseudogene. The CDR3 length is 16 residues. CDR3 in amino acids: CASSKTGDRIAYEQYF. DNA for the CDR3: TGTGCCAGCAGCAAGACAGGGGACAGGATTGCCTACGAGCAGTACTTC.

This sequence joins TRBV6-6 and TRBJ2-3, with no clear D. This CDR3 has 14 residues. Germline CDR1 is MNHNY and CDR2 is SVGAGI (reference sequence). V dropped 5 bases and J dropped 0 bases, with 9 bases sitting between them. The CDR3 sequence is CASSPLTSTDTQYF. The CDR3 DNA follows: TGTGCCAGCAGTCCCCTGACTAGCACAGATACGCAGTATTTT.

The rearrangement uses TRBV5-6 and TRBJ2-1; maybe TRBD1 (6 bases). V lost 4 bases and J 10 bases, leaving 21 bases between the germline ends. The length of the CDR3 is 15 residues. The germline gives CDR1 SGHDT, CDR2 YYEEEE. CDR3 loop: CASSLPGQKNEEQFF. The CDR3 region has the DNA TGTGCCAGCAGCCTCCCGGGACAAAAAAACGAGGAGCAGTTCTTC.

This clone has only one observation. CDR3 sequence (DNA): TGTGCCAGTAGTATAATGATACGAATTCGGGACAGACCCCTTTCTCAGCCCCAGCATTTT. Translation: CASSIMIRIRDRPLSQPQHF. This chain uses TRBV19 with TRBJ1-5, with 7 bases lining up with TRBD1. V gave up 2 bases and J gave up 6 bases; unmatched junction bases: 22. This CDR3 has 20 amino acids. The germline CDR1 and CDR2 sequences are LNHDA and SQIVND (reference sequence).

V and J are TRBV9 and TRBJ2-3; 7 bases map to TRBD2. V was clipped by 5 bases and J by 5 bases; unmatched bases: 8. Looked up from germline, CDR1 is SGDLS and CDR2 is YYNGEE. This CDR3 contains 14 residues. The CDR3 sequence: CASSSRAGVDTQYF. As DNA, the CDR3 is TGTGCCAGCAGTAGCCGGGCGGGAGTAGATACGCAGTATTTT.

The chain combines TRBV21-1 with TRBJ2-3; the table's D call, TRBD2, has no DNA check behind it. TRBV21-1 is a known pseudogene. The CDR3 contains 17 residues. The CDR3, as DNA: TGTGCCAGCAGCCACCGGATAGCGGGGCCACGCACAGATACGCAGTATTTT. Translated, it gives CASSHRIAGPRTDTQYF.

The chain has TRBV2 and TRBJ2-7, with 10 nucleotides matching TRBD2. This CDR3 is built from 16 residues. After removal of 1 base from V and 3 bases from J, the junction contained 6 bases not matched to a gene. Germline loops: CDR1 SNHLY, CDR2 FYNNEI. CDR3 in amino acids: CASSEVAAGGRYEQYF. CDR3 in DNA: TGTGCCAGCAGTGAAGTGGCAGCGGGAGGGCGCTACGAGCAGTACTTC.

This chain uses TRBV11-2 with TRBJ2-5; the match to TRBD2 covers 7 bases. The CDR3 extends over 14 amino acids. Germline lookup yields CDR1 SGHAT and CDR2 FQNNGV. Losses at the gene ends were 5 bases for V and 3 bases for J; bases not matched to a gene: 6. CDR3 bases: TGTGCCAGCAGCGGGACGGGGAGGGAAGAGACCCAGTACTTC. Translation gives CASSGTGREETQYF.

V is TRBV6-1 and J is TRBJ2-2; no clear D. The CDR3 length is 16 residues. Trimming left V 4 bases short and J 0 bases short, with 12 bases between. Germline values: CDR1 MNHNS, CDR2 SASEGT. CDR3 nucleotides: TGTGCCAGCAGTGCTCAGACTCGGGCGAACACCGGGGAGCTGTTTTTT. This codes for CASSAQTRANTGELFF.

V usage is TRBV11-3 and J usage is TRBJ2-1; D is undetermined. The ends were cut back, 5 bases at V and 5 bases at J, with 13 bases in the middle. CDR1 is SGHNT and CDR2 is YENEEA in the germline V gene. This CDR3 spans 14 amino acids. CDR3 coding DNA: TGTGCCAGCAGCCCCAACCGGGTAAACAATGAGCAGTTCTTC. Encoded protein: CASSPNRVNNEQFF.

The J gene is TRBJ2-7, the V gene TRBV21-1; the D call TRBD2 from the table was never checked on the DNA. TRBV21-1 is recorded as a pseudogene. The CDR3 length is 17 residues. CDR3 amino acids: CASSLGTSGGFSYEQYF. Written as DNA, the CDR3 is TGTGCCAGCAGCCTCGGGACTAGCGGGGGTTTCTCCTACGAGCAGTACTTC.

CDR3 in amino acids: CASSRVNTEAFF. The CDR3 nucleotides are TGTGCCAGCAGCAGGGTGAACACTGAAGCTTTCTTT. The chain employs TRBV28 and TRBJ1-1, with D perhaps TRBD1 (5 bases). The CDR3 consists of 12 residues. V dropped 6 bases and J dropped 0 bases, with 5 bases sitting between them. The germline V gene encodes CDR1 MDHEN and CDR2 SYDVKM.

The V and J genes are TRBV28 and TRBJ2-7, with TRBD1 matching 8 bases. The CDR3 contains 14 residues. V was pared by 5 bases and J by 3 bases, with 6 bases of the junction left unmatched. In germline, CDR1 is MDHEN, CDR2 SYDVKM. The CDR3 is CASSGRQGLYEQYF. CDR3 bases: TGTGCCAGCAGTGGTAGACAGGGGCTCTACGAGCAGTACTTC.

CDR3 loop: CASSPILAGGPETQYF. The CDR3 DNA is TGTGCCAGCAGCCCAATTCTAGCGGGAGGGCCGGAGACCCAGTACTTC. The chain employs TRBV7-7 and TRBJ2-5; 12 positions agree with TRBD2. The V segment lost 5 bases and the J segment 5 bases; nucleotides outside the gene matches: 9. The V gene's germline CDR1 is SSHAT and CDR2 FNYEAQ (reference sequence). The CDR3 contains 16 residues.

Here the CDR3 DNA reads TGTGCCAGTAGCTTAGACAGGGCTGAGCAGTACTTC. This encodes CASSLDRAEQYF. J is TRBJ2-7 and V is TRBV19; 7 bases map to TRBD1. V lost 6 bases, J lost 7 bases, and 6 bases stayed unmatched. This CDR3 region has 12 residues. Germline assignment: CDR1 LNHDA and CDR2 SQIVND (reference sequence).

This chain links TRBV9 with TRBJ1-2, with D possibly matching TRBD1 (6 bases). This CDR3 is 14 amino acids long. V lost 5 bases and J lost 2, with 13 bases in between. Germline loops: CDR1 SGDLS, CDR2 YYNGEE. In nucleotides, the CDR3 is TGTGCCAGCAGGGCAATGGGACAAAACTATGGCTACACCTTC. It encodes CASRAMGQNYGYTF.

The V and J genes are TRBV5-1 and TRBJ1-6, with TRBD1 as a possible D gene (6 bases). The germline V gene encodes CDR1 SGHRS and CDR2 YFSETQ. This CDR3 contains 15 residues. Between the trimmed V and J ends, which lost 0 bases and 7 bases, there was a span of 11 bases. The CDR3 DNA is TGCGCCAGCAGCTTGGACAGGGCGAAGAATTCACCCCTCCACTTT. The encoded protein is CASSLDRAKNSPLHF.

The CDR3 region has the DNA TGTGCCTGGAATTACGTGGGACAGGGAGGCTGGGGCTACACCTTC. It is translated as CAWNYVGQGGWGYTF. This rearrangement joins TRBV30 to TRBJ1-2; TRBD1 aligns across 9 bases. The CDR3 consists of 15 residues. CDR1 is GTSNPN, CDR2 SVGIG, per germline (reference sequence). V dropped 4 bases and J dropped 8; count of bases not matched to a gene: 14.

The V gene is TRBV28, the J gene TRBJ2-4, with D possibly TRBD1 on 6 matching bases. Looked up from germline, CDR1 is MDHEN and CDR2 is SYDVKM. The V end lost 6 bases, the J end lost 4 bases, and 16 bases lay between the germline ends. This CDR3 region has 15 residues. In nucleotides, the CDR3 is TGTGCCAGCAGCCCACCTGGGACATTTAAAAACATTCAGTACTTC. Its translation: CASSPPGTFKNIQYF. Drawing the rest from reference TRBV28 and TRBJ2-4, the complete variable domain is DVKVTQSSRYLVKRTGEKVFLECVQDMDHENMFWYRQDPGLGLRLIYFSYDVKMKEKGDIPEGYSVSREKKERFSLILESASTNQTSMYLCASSPPGTFKNIQYFGAGTRLSVL.

This clone came up a few times. The chain couples TRBV5-1 to TRBJ1-4; 7 positions agree with TRBD1. In germline, CDR1 is SGHRS, CDR2 YFSETQ. CDR3 size: 14 residues. The V and J ends lost 4 bases and 4 bases, in that order; junction bases with no gene match: 4. CDR3 nucleotide sequence: TGCGCCAGCAGCACCCAGGGGGATAATGAAAAACTGTTTTTT. Residues: CASSTQGDNEKLFF.

The chain carries TRBV6-5 and TRBJ1-1; D is uncertain. V lost 0 bases and J 0 bases, leaving 8 bases between the germline ends. The CDR3 runs to 15 residues. Germline values: CDR1 MNHEY, CDR2 SVGAGI. The CDR3 nucleotides read TGTGCCAGCAGTTACTCGACCAGCGTGAACACTGAAGCTTTCTTT. Amino acid sequence: CASSYSTSVNTEAFF.

The chain combines TRBV6-6 with TRBJ1-3, with 7 bases aligning to TRBD1. CDR1 is MNHNY, CDR2 SVGAGI, per germline (reference sequence). J gave up 0 bases and V 6 bases, and 8 bases lay outside the gene matches. The CDR3 totals 16 residues. CDR3 amino acids: CASRSQDRSSGNTIYF. The CDR3 DNA reads TGTGCCAGCAGATCGCAGGACAGGAGCTCTGGAAACACCATATATTTT.

This clone was detected only once. J is TRBJ2-2 and V is TRBV27; 13 bases map to TRBD2. There are 15 residues in the CDR3. CDR1 and CDR2 from the germline V gene are MNHEY and SMNVEV (reference sequence). J was trimmed by 5 bases and V by 6 bases; bases with no gene match: 3. For the CDR3, the DNA is TGTGCCAGCAGCGGACTAGCGGGAGAAACCGGGGAGCTGTTTTTT. Its translation: CASSGLAGETGELFF.

This clone showed up just once. This chain connects TRBV11-2 to TRBJ2-1, with 9 bases lining up with TRBD2. J lost 9 bases, V lost 7 bases, and 7 bases had no gene match. The CDR3 contains 13 residues. From germline, CDR1 is SGHAT and CDR2 FQNNGV. The CDR3 loop is CASTISGGGEQFF. CDR3 bases: TGTGCCAGCACCATTAGCGGGGGTGGTGAGCAGTTCTTC.

V gene TRBV27 combines with J gene TRBJ1-6; 7 positions agree with TRBD1. The germline CDR1 and CDR2 sequences are MNHEY and SMNVEV (reference sequence). The V gene end was trimmed by 6 bases and the J gene end by 4 bases; junction bases not matched to a gene: 9. This CDR3 contains 16 residues. The CDR3 loop is CASRTEGAPYNSPLHF. Written as DNA, the CDR3 is TGTGCCAGCAGGACCGAGGGGGCTCCTTATAATTCACCCCTCCACTTT.

The chain carries TRBV6-1 and TRBJ2-1, with unresolved D. CDR3 length equals 13 residues. Germline loops: CDR1 MNHNS, CDR2 SASEGT. V lost 0 bases and J 10 bases, leaving 10 bases between the germline ends. DNA of the CDR3: TGTGCCAGCAGTGAAGCGCGAGGAACAGAGCAGTTCTTC. Residues: CASSEARGTEQFF.